The source of this T cell receptor (beta chain) is a study of blood T cell repertoires in COVID-19. Sequencing used immunoSEQ multiplex PCR; TCRdb keeps in-frame clones, though not all of them. The sample carries around 67,000 clones, approximately 89% recorded once. Unmatched junction bases numbered 5, after V lost 4 bases and J lost 6 bases. The CDR3 covers 13 residues. The germline V gene has CDR1 LGHDT and CDR2 YNNKEL (reference sequence). In its sample, this clone was seen once. The TCR originated in a human donor in a cohort sampled during active COVID-19. The sample taken for sequencing was peripheral blood. The gene calls are TRBV3-1 (or the pseudogene TRBV3-2) and TRBJ2-7; 8 bases match TRBD1. DNA of the CDR3: TGTGCCAGCAGCCGACAGGGGTACGCCGAGCAGTACTTC. Translation gives CASSRQGYAEQYF.